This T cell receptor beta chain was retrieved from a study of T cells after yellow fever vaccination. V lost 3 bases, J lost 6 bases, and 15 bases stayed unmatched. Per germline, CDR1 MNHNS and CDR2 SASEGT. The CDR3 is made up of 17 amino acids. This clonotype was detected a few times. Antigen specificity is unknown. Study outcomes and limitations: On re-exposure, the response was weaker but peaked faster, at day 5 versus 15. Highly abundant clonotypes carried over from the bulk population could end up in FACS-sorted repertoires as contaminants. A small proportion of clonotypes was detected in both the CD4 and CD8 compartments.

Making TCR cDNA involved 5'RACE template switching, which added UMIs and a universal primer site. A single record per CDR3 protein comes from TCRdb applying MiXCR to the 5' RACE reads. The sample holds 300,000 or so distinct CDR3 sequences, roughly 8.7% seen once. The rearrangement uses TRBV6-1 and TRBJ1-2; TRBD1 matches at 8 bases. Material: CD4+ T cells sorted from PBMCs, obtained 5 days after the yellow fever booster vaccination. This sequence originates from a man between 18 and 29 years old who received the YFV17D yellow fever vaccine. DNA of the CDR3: TGTGCCAGCAGTGATGTCGGACAGGGAGGGCGTTTCAATGGCTACACCTTC. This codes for CASSDVGQGGRFNGYTF.